These 10 T cell receptor beta chains share one sample of origin, sequenced in a study of T cells in women clearing cervical HPV infection. Repertoires were generated with immunoSEQ multiplex PCR, while TCRdb's copy carries only in-frame clones and drops some. The listing contains tens of thousands of clones. Input material: blood buffy coat. These receptors originate from a woman aged 18 to 69 with a cervical HPV16 infection that either progressed to CIN3+ or cleared (not recorded which).

Of note for this clone: The read terminates 3 residues ahead of where the CDR3 ends, so the germline J gene completes it. This chain connects TRBV28 to TRBJ2-7; D is uncertain. There are 12 residues in the CDR3. Germline V CDR1 and CDR2: MDHEN, SYDVKM. Trimming removed 9 bases at V and 6 bases at J, with 15 bases between. CDR3: CASRNSRREQYF. The DNA read from the CDR3 is TGTGCCAGTCGGAACAGTCGGCGCGAG.

Concerning this clone: With the read ending 3 residues before the CDR3 end, the germline J gene is used to fill in that end. The rearrangement joins TRBV19 to TRBJ1-1, with 8 bases fitting TRBD1. Trimming took 4 bases from V and 6 from J; bases not matched to a gene: 10. The CDR3 consists of 15 residues. Germline CDR1 is LNHDA and CDR2 is SQIVND (reference sequence). The CDR3 DNA, read in part, is TGTGCCAGTAGTACCACCTCAGGGGGCGGTGCTGAA. It is translated as CASSTTSGGGAE. The full CDR3 is CASSTTSGGGAEAFF.

Comments on this clone: Coverage ceases 3 residues before the CDR3 finishes, and the germline J gene fills in the end. In the same sample, other DNA sequences code for this CDR3. The genes are TRBV7-2 and TRBJ1-3, with 7 bases aligning to TRBD1. The germline CDR1 and CDR2 sequences are SGHTA and FQGNSA. CDR3 length equals 14 residues. The ends lost 4 bases at V and 2 bases at J; junction bases unmatched: 2. CDR3 protein: CASSSTGTGNTIYF. The sequenced part of the CDR3 DNA is TGTGCCAGCAGCTCGACAGGGACTGGAAACACC.

On this clone: The DNA ends 3 residues before the CDR3 does, and the rest of the CDR3 is filled in from the germline J gene. This chain connects TRBV5-5 to TRBJ1-2; the D gene is possibly TRBD1 (5 bases). This CDR3 is built from 14 residues. Germline loops: CDR1 SGHKS, CDR2 YYEKEE (reference sequence). Trimming pared 0 bases from V and 6 bases from J, leaving 12 bases between. The sequenced part of the CDR3 DNA is TGTGCCAGCAGCTTGGGGCAGGGAGGGCATGGC. It yields the protein CASSLGQGGHG. The full CDR3 protein reads CASSLGQGGHGYTF.

Turning to this clone: The read halts 3 residues ahead of the CDR3 end, with the missing end drawn from the germline J gene. This chain uses TRBV19 with TRBJ1-5; no reliable D call. Germline CDR1 LNHDA, CDR2 SQIVND (reference sequence). The ends were cut back, 1 base at V and 3 bases at J, with 13 bases in the middle. The CDR3 loop spans 16 amino acids. CDR3 amino acids: CASSIVEYSFNQPQHF. The covered CDR3 bases are TGTGCCAGTAGTATAGTGGAGTACAGCTTCAATCAGCCC.

The covered CDR3 bases are TGCGCCAGCAGCTTGGGACAGGGGAACAACGAG. The encoded protein is CASSLGQGNNE. The whole CDR3 sequence reads CASSLGQGNNEQYF. The gene calls are TRBV5-1 and TRBJ2-7; TRBD1 matches 8 bases. The read comes to an end 3 residues before the CDR3 does, leaving the germline J gene to fill in the end. V shed 0 bases and J 5 bases; nucleotides not matched to a gene: 4. The CDR3 sequence is 14 residues long. Germline CDR1 is SGHRS and CDR2 is YFSETQ.

As to this clone: The sequenced fragment ends 3 residues before the CDR3 boundary, so the rest is inferred from the germline J gene. This chain joins TRBV29-1 and TRBJ2-5; D might be TRBD1 (5 bases). CDR1 and CDR2 from the germline V gene are SQVTM and ANQGSEA. Trimming removed 6 bases from V and 3 bases from J, with 14 bases in between. The CDR3 contains 13 residues. This CDR3 reads CSVGRLNEETQYF. CDR3 DNA, as far as it was read: TGCAGCGTGGGGCGGCTTAACGAAGAGACC.

CDR3 bases read: TGTGCCAGCTCACCAACCGGGGGAAGTCAGCCG. Its translation: CASSPTGGSQP. The full CDR3 sequence reads CASSPTGGSQPQYF. The chain recombines TRBV18 with TRBJ2-3, with D perhaps matching TRBD2 (6 bases). The read ends 3 residues before the CDR3 terminus; that terminus is restored from the germline J gene. The V gene's germline CDR1 is KGHSH and CDR2 LQKENI. CDR3 size: 14 residues.

On this clone: The read ends 3 residues before the CDR3 terminus; that terminus is restored from the germline J gene. The same CDR3 can be traced to other DNA sequences in this sample. The chain has TRBV20-1 and TRBJ1-1; maybe TRBD1 (5 bases). CDR3 length: 14 residues. CDR1 is DFQATT, CDR2 SNEGSKA, per germline (reference sequence). CDR3 DNA (partial): TGCAGTGCTAAAACTAGCGGGGCCTCCTACGAG. Amino acid sequence: CSAKTSGASYE. Given in full, the CDR3 is CSAKTSGASYEAFF.

The CDR3 reads CASKNRVTLEKLFF. The sequenced part of the CDR3 DNA is TGTGCCAGCAAAAACAGGGTAACCCTTGAAAAG. The V gene is TRBV2, the J gene TRBJ2-2; TRBD1 might be the D (6 bases). Coverage ceases 3 residues before the CDR3 finishes, and the germline J gene fills in the end. Germline loops: CDR1 SNHLY, CDR2 FYNNEI. This CDR3 comprises 14 residues. Full variable domain (outside the CDR3, taken from reference TRBV2 and TRBJ2-2): EPEVTQTPSHQVTQMGQEVILRCVPISNHLYFYWYRQILGQKVEFLVSFYNNEISEKSEIFDDQFSVERPDGSNFTLKIRSTKLEDSAMYFCASKNRVTLEKLFFGEGSRLTVL.